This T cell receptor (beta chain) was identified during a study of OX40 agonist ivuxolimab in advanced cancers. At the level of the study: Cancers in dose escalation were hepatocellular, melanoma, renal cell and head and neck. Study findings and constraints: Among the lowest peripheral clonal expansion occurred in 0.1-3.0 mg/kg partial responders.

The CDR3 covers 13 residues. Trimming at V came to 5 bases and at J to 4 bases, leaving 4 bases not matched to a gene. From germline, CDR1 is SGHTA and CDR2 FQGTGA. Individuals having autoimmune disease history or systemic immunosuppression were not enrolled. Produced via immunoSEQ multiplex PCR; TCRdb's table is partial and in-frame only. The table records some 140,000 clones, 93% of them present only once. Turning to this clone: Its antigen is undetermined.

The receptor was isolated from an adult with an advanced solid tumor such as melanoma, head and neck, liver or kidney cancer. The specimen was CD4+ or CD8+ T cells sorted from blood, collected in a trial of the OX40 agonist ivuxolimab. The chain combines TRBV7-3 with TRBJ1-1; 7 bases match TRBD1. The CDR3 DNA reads TGTGCCAGCAGCCGGGGACAGAGCACTGAAGCTTTCTTT. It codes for CASSRGQSTEAFF.